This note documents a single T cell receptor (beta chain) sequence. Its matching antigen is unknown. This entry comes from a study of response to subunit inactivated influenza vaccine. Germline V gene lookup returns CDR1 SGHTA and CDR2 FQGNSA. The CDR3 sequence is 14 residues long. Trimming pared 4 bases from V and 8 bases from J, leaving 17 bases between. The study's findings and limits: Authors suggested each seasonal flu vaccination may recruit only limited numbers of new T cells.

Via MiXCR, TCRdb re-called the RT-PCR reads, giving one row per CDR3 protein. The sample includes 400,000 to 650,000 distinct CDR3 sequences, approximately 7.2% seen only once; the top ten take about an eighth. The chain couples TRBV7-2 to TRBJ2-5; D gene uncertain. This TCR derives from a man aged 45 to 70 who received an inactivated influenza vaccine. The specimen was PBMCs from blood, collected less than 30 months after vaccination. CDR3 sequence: CASSSLGRSGTQYF. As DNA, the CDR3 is TGTGCCAGCAGCTCCTTAGGACGATCTGGCACCCAGTACTTC.